This section outlines one T cell receptor (beta chain) sequence together with its context. Its matching antigen is unknown. V was shortened by 3 bases and J by 2 bases, with 8 bases between the two germline ends. CDR1 and CDR2 from the germline V gene are SEHNR and FQNEAQ (reference sequence). The CDR3 loop spans 13 amino acids. With 60 Vbeta and 13 Jbeta primers, the PCR was carried out. TCRdb's copy holds only in-frame clones and misses some; the assay was immunoSEQ multiplex PCR. Its clone listing holds tens of thousands of clones. The sample belongs to a study of cytomegalovirus exposure and HLA in healthy donors. Findings and limits, study-wide: Later analysis found that TCR beta chains associated with HLA were more clonally expanded than other, equally common chains.

Sequenced: PBMCs. The origin of this receptor is a middle-aged woman in good health and CMV-seropositive. J is TRBJ2-7 and V is TRBV7-9; tentative D call: TRBD2 (6 bases). The CDR3 coding sequence is TGTGCCAGCAGCTTTAGCGGAACCTACGAGCAGTACTTC. It specifies CASSFSGTYEQYF.